Below, 15 T cell receptor beta chains from the same sample are listed, as sequenced in a study of cytomegalovirus exposure and HLA in healthy donors (dated by TCRdb to about 2017). Library creation used the immunoSEQ multiplex PCR assay. For the multiplex PCR, a mixture combining 60 forward primers for TCR Vbeta segments and 13 reverse primers for TCR Jbeta segments was used. What TCRdb holds here is the immuneACCESS table cut down to in-frame rearrangements. Part of the clones is not present; checked against another copy, under half of the missing clones reflect an unresolved V gene, and the others are unexplained. Recorded for this sample are about 130,000 clones; 82% of them occurred a single time. Of the sample, roughly 12% falls within the top ten clones. What was sequenced was PBMCs. These receptors came from a male donor in good health and CMV-seropositive.

The rearrangement joins TRBV18 to TRBJ2-1, with 7 positions matching TRBD2. CDR3 length: 16 amino acids. The V segment lost 6 bases and the J segment 0 bases; nucleotides outside the gene matches: 8. The germline gives CDR1 KGHSH, CDR2 LQKENI. DNA for the CDR3: TGTGCCAGCTCTCTGAATAGCGGGCACTCCTACAATGAGCAGTTCTTC. Its protein product is CASSLNSGHSYNEQFF. The complete variable domain, with remaining parts taken from reference TRBV18 and TRBJ2-1, reads NAGVMQNPRHLVRRRGQEARLRCSPMKGHSHVYWYRQLPEEGLKFMVYLQKENIIDESGMPKERFSAEFPKEGPSILRIQQVVRGDSAAYFCASSLNSGHSYNEQFFGPGTRLTVL.

This clone occurred a few times. This chain connects TRBV7-9 to TRBJ2-1, with 11 bases fitting TRBD2. Per the germline V gene, CDR1 is SEHNR and CDR2 is FQNEAQ (reference sequence). The junction had 4 bases not matched to a gene; V was cut back by 2 bases and J by 4 bases. The CDR3 is made up of 16 amino acids. This CDR3 is CASSLLAGGGYNEQFF. In DNA, the CDR3 is TGTGCCAGCAGCTTACTAGCGGGAGGAGGTTACAATGAGCAGTTCTTC.

The chain has TRBV4-2 and TRBJ2-2; no reliable D call. This CDR3 region has 15 residues. The germline V gene encodes CDR1 LGHNA and CDR2 YNFKEQ. The ends were cut back, 0 bases at V and 6 bases at J, with 11 bases in the middle. CDR3 amino acids: CASSQEQTAAGELFF. For the CDR3, the DNA is TGTGCCAGCAGCCAAGAACAGACCGCCGCCGGGGAGCTGTTTTTT.

The chain links TRBV4-1 to TRBJ2-3; D perhaps matches TRBD2 (6 bases). The V and J ends lost 4 bases and 4 bases respectively, with 24 bases between them. Per the germline V gene, CDR1 is MGHRA and CDR2 is YSYEKL. The CDR3 covers 18 residues. CDR3 protein: CASSLTPPGVLVADTQYF. The CDR3 nucleotides are TGCGCCAGCAGCCTAACCCCCCCGGGGGTGCTTGTGGCAGATACGCAGTATTTT.

J is TRBJ2-7 and V is TRBV10-2; 7 nucleotides match TRBD2. The CDR3 contains 11 residues. Per the germline V gene, CDR1 is WSHSY and CDR2 is SAAADI. Trimming cost V 6 bases and J 4 bases; bases outside gene matches: 0. The chain's CDR3 is CASRGGYEQYF. The DNA of the CDR3 is TGCGCCAGCAGGGGGGGGTACGAGCAGTACTTC.

The chain joins TRBV2 to TRBJ1-3; maybe TRBD1 (6 bases). Trimming pared 4 bases from V and 0 bases from J, leaving 13 bases between. Germline CDR1 reads SNHLY; CDR2 reads FYNNEI. This CDR3 has 16 residues. CDR3 region: CASSGGRADSGNTIYF. The CDR3 region has the DNA TGTGCCAGCAGTGGGGGGCGGGCCGACTCTGGAAACACCATATATTTT.

V is TRBV7-2 and J is TRBJ1-2; D gene ambiguous. From germline, CDR1 is SGHTA and CDR2 FQGNSA. There are 12 residues in the CDR3. Trimming stripped 1 base from V and 8 bases from J, with 8 bases between. The CDR3 is CASSLGAGGYTF. CDR3 nucleotide sequence: TGTGCCAGCAGCTTAGGGGCGGGGGGCTACACCTTC.

The chain combines TRBV30 with TRBJ2-3, with D unresolved. V was clipped by 0 bases and J by 2 bases, with 9 bases between them. The length of the CDR3 is 14 residues. Per the germline V gene, CDR1 is GTSNPN and CDR2 is SVGIG (reference sequence). The CDR3 DNA reads as TGTGCCTGGAGTGTCCGCGGAACCACAGATACGCAGTATTTT. Its translation: CAWSVRGTTDTQYF. The variable domain in full, completed from reference TRBV30 and TRBJ2-3, reads SQTIHQWPATLVQPVGSPLSLECTVEGTSNPNLYWYRQAAGRGLQLLFYSVGIGQISSEVPQNLSASRPQDRQFILSSKKLLLSDSGFYLCAWSVRGTTDTQYFGPGTRLTVL.

The chain combines TRBV7-8 with TRBJ2-4; D is perhaps TRBD1 (5 bases). The V end was cut by 4 bases, the J end by 7 bases, with 11 bases between. The CDR3 consists of 13 residues. CDR1 is SGHVS, CDR2 FQNEAQ, per germline. The CDR3 DNA reads as TGTGCCAGCAGCTCCAGCGCAGGGAACATTCAGTACTTC. It specifies CASSSSAGNIQYF.

This chain links TRBV28 with TRBJ2-1; TRBD2 agrees at 15 bases. V lost 5 bases, J lost 8 bases, and 16 bases stayed unmatched. Germline V gene data show CDR1 as MDHEN and CDR2 as SYDVKM. The CDR3 totals 19 residues. The CDR3 spells CASSRPGLAGGLRVDEQFF. The DNA of the CDR3 is TGTGCCAGCAGTCGACCGGGACTAGCGGGAGGCCTGAGGGTGGATGAGCAGTTCTTC.

The chain employs TRBV6-1 and TRBJ2-2; 7 bases agree with TRBD1. CDR1 is MNHNS and CDR2 is SASEGT in the germline V gene. This CDR3 spans 19 amino acids. The V and J ends lost 2 bases and 1 base, in that order; junction bases with no gene match: 13. In nucleotides, the CDR3 is TGTGCCAGCAGTGAACCTTTTCTAACCGGGACAGTGAACACCGGGGAGCTGTTTTTT. Translation: CASSEPFLTGTVNTGELFF.

This sequence joins TRBV4-2 and TRBJ1-1; the match to TRBD1 covers 8 bases. Germline CDR1 LGHNA, CDR2 YNFKEQ. Losses at the gene ends were 0 bases for V and 5 bases for J; bases not matched to a gene: 14. The CDR3 loop spans 18 amino acids. In nucleotides, the CDR3 is TGTGCCAGCAGCCAAGATCTAGGGACAGGAGCGGAATGGACTGAAGCTTTCTTT. Translated, it gives CASSQDLGTGAEWTEAFF.

This chain links TRBV27 with TRBJ2-3; tentative D call: TRBD2 (6 bases). Germline V CDR1 and CDR2: MNHEY, SMNVEV (reference sequence). The CDR3 has 15 residues. The V end lost 2 bases, the J end lost 3 bases, and 12 bases lay between the germline ends. CDR3 in amino acids: CASSLMAGLTDTQYF. CDR3 sequence (DNA): TGTGCCAGCAGTTTAATGGCGGGATTGACAGATACGCAGTATTTT.

This rearrangement joins TRBV28 to TRBJ2-3; TRBD2 aligns across 7 bases. V trimming: 2 bases; J trimming: 4 bases; junction bases outside the gene matches: 6. From germline, CDR1 is MDHEN and CDR2 SYDVKM. The CDR3 consists of 15 residues. In DNA, the CDR3 is TGTGCCAGCAGTTTACTAGCGGAACAGGCAGATACGCAGTATTTT. Protein: CASSLLAEQADTQYF.

The chain employs TRBV25-1 and TRBJ2-3; perhaps TRBD2 as D (6 bases). Germline values: CDR1 MGHDK, CDR2 SYGVNS. The CDR3 contains 15 residues. Trimming left V 5 bases short and J 6 bases short, with 18 bases between. For the CDR3, the DNA is TGTGCCAGCAGTCCGACTAGTAATAGCCCGGATACGCAGTATTTT. This sequence encodes CASSPTSNSPDTQYF.